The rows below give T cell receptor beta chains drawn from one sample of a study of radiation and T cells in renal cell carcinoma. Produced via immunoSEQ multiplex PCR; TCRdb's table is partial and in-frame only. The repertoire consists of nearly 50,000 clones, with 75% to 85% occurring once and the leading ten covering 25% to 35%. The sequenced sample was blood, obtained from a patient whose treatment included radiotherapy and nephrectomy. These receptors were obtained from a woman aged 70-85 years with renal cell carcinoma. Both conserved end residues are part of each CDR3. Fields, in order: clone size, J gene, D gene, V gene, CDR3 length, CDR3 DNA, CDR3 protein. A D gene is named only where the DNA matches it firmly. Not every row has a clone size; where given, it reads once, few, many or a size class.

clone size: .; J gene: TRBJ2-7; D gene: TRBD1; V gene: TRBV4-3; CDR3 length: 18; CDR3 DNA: TGCGCCAGCAGCCAAGATCCCGTTCGGGGGACAGGGGTCTACGAGCAGTACTTC; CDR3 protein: CASSQDPVRGTGVYEQYF
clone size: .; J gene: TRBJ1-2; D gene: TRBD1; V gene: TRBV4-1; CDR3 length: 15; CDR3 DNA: TGCGCCAGCAGCCAAGGCCCAGGGGGTAACTATGGCTACACCTTC; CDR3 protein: CASSQGPGGNYGYTF
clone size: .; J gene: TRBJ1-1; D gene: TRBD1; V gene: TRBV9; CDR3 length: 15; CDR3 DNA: TGTGCCAGCGGTCCCAGGCAGGGGGTGAACACTGAAGCTTTCTTT; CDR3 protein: CASGPRQGVNTEAFF
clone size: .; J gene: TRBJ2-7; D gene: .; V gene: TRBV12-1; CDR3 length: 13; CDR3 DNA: TGTGCCAGCAGCTCCCAAACCGCCTACGAGCAGTACTTC; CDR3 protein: CASSSQTAYEQYF
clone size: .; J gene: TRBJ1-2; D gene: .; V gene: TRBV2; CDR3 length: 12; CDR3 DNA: TGTGCCAGCAGTGGCCACATTGGGGGCTACACCTTC; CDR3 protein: CASSGHIGGYTF
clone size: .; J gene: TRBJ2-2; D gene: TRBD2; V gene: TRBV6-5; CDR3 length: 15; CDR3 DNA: TGTGCCAGCAGATCGGGAGGAACGAACACCGGGGAGCTGTTTTTT; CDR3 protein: CASRSGGTNTGELFF
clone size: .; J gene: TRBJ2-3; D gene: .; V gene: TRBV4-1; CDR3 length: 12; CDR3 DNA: TGCGCCAGCAGCCATGGGGGTGGCACGCAGTATTTT; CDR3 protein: CASSHGGGTQYF
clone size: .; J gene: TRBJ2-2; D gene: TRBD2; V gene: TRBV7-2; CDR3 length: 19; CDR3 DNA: TGTGCCAGCAGCCACTATCCACTCCTTAGCGGGAGAAGCACCGGGGAGCTGTTTTTT; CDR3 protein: CASSHYPLLSGRSTGELFF
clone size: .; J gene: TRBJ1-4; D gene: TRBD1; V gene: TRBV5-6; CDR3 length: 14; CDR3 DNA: TGTGCCAGCACCAACGGACAGGGGAACGAAAAACTGTTTTTT; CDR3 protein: CASTNGQGNEKLFF
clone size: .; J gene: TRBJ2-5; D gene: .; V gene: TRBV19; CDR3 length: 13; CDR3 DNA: TGTGCCAGTAGTTCAGAGGGGTGGGAGACCCAGTACTTC; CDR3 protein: CASSSEGWETQYF
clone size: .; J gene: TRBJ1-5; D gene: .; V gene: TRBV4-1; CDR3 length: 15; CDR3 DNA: TGCGCCAGCAGCCAAGACGGACAACCCAATCAGCCCCAGCATTTT; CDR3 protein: CASSQDGQPNQPQHF
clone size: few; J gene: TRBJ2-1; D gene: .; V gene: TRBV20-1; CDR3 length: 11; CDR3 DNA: TGCAGTGCTATGGGTAAGCGTGAGCAGTTCTTC; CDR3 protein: CSAMGKREQFF
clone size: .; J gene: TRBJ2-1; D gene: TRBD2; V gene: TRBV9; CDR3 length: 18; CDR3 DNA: TGTGCCAGCAGCGAACCGATTACTAGCGGGAGGGCCAGCAATGAGCAGTTCTTC; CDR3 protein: CASSEPITSGRASNEQFF
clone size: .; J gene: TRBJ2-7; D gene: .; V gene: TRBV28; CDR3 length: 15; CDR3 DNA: TGTGCCAGCAGTCCAGAGTGGGCAGGATCTTCCGAGCAGTACTTC; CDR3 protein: CASSPEWAGSSEQYF
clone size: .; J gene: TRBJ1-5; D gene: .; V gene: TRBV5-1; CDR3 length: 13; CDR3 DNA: TGCGCCAGCAGCCGGGACGGCAATCAGCCCCAGCATTTT; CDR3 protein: CASSRDGNQPQHF
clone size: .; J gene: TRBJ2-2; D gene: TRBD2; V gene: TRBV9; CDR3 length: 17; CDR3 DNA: TGTGCCAGCAGCGTAGAAGCTAGCGGGGCCCTCGCCGGGGAGCTGTTTTTT; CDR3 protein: CASSVEASGALAGELFF
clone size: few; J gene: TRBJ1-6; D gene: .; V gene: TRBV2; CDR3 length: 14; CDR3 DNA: TGTGCCAGCAGTGCGCAGTGGGATAATTCACCCCTCCACTTT; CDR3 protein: CASSAQWDNSPLHF
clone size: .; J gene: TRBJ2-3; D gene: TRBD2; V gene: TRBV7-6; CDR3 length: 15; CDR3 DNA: TGTGCCAGCAGCCATGAGGGACTAGTGAGAGATACGCAGTATTTT; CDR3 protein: CASSHEGLVRDTQYF
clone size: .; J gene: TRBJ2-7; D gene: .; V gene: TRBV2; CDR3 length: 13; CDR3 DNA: TGTGCCAGCAGTGAAGGGACACACTACGAGCAGTACTTC; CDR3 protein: CASSEGTHYEQYF
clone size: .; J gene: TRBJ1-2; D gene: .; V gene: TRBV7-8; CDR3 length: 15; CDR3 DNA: TGTGCCAGCAGCTTAGCCCTGGGACATCAAACGGGCTACACCTTC; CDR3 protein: CASSLALGHQTGYTF
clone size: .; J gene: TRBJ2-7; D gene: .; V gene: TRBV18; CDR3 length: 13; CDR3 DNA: TGTGCCAGCTCACCAGGGGCCCCCTACGAGCAGTACTTC; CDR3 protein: CASSPGAPYEQYF
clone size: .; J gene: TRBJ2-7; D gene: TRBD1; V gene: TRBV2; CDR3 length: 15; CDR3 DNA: TGTGCCAGCAGCAGACAGGGAAGGAGCTCCTACGAGCAGTACTTC; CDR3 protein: CASSRQGRSSYEQYF
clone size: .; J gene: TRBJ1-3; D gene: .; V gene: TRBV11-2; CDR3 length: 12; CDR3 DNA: TGTGCCAGCAGCCATCCTTTGGGAACCATATATTTT; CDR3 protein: CASSHPLGTIYF
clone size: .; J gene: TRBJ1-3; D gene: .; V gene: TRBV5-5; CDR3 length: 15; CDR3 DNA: TGTGCCAGCAGCTTGTCTGGCTCCCCTGGAAACACCATATATTTT; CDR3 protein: CASSLSGSPGNTIYF
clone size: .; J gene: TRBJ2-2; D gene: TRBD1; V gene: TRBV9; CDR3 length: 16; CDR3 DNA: TGTGCCAGCAGCGTAGAGGGGGCCTTTATCGGCGGGGAGCTGTTTTTT; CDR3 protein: CASSVEGAFIGGELFF
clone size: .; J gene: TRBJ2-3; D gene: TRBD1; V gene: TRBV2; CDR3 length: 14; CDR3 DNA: TGTGCCAGCAGGCCGGACAGGTTCACAGATACGCAGTATTTT; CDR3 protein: CASRPDRFTDTQYF
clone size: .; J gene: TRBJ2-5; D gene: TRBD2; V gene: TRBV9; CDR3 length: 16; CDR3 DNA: TGTGCCAGCAGCGTAGGGACTAGCGGGGGGAGCGAGACCCAGTACTTC; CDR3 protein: CASSVGTSGGSETQYF
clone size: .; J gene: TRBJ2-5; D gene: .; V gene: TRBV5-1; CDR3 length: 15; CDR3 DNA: TGCGCCAGCAGCTTGGGCCGGCCCGGGGAGGAGACCCAGTACTTC; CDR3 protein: CASSLGRPGEETQYF
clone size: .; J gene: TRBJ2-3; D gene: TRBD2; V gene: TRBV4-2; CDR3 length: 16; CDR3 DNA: TGTGCCAGCAGCGGGGGCGGTAGCGGGGGATCAGATACGCAGTATTTT; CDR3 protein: CASSGGGSGGSDTQYF
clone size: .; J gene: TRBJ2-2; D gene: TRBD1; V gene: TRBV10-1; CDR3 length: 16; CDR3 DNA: TGCGCCAGCAGTGATTTACAGGGGGGGAACACCGGGGAGCTGTTTTTT; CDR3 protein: CASSDLQGGNTGELFF
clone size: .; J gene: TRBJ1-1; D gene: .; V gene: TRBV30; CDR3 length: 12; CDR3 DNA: TGTGCCTGGACCCAGGGGAACACTGAAGCTTTCTTT; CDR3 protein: CAWTQGNTEAFF
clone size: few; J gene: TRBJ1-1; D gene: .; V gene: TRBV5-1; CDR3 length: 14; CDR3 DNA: TGCGCCAGCAGGGACGGTAGATTGGACACTGAAGCTTTCTTT; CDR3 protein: CASRDGRLDTEAFF
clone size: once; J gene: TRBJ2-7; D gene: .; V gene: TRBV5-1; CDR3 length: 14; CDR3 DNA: TGCGCCAGCAGCTTGGCGGCAGGGCAACACGAGCAGTACTTC; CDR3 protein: CASSLAAGQHEQYF
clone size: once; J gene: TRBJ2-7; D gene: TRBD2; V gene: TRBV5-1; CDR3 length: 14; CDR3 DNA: TGCGCCAGCAGCTTGTGGGGAGGGAGAAACGAGCAGTACTTC; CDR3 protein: CASSLWGGRNEQYF
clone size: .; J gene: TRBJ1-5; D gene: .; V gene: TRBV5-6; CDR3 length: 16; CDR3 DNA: TGTGCCAGCAGCTTGTGGGGGACGGACATCTCTCAGCCCCAGCATTTT; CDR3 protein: CASSLWGTDISQPQHF
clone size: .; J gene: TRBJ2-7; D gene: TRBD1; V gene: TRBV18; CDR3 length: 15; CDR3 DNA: TGTGCCAGCTCACTAGTGGCACAGGGGGCGAACGAGCAGTACTTC; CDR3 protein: CASSLVAQGANEQYF
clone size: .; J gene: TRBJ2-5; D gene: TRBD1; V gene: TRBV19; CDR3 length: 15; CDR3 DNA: TGTGCCAGTAGTATAGTTGGACAGGTTCAAGAGACCCAGTACTTC; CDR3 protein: CASSIVGQVQETQYF
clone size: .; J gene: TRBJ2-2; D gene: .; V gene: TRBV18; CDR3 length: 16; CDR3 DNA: TGTGCCAGCTCACCGTATTCGACACCGAACACCGGGGAGCTGTTTTTT; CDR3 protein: CASSPYSTPNTGELFF
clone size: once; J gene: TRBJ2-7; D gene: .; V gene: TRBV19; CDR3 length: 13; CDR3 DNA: TGTGCCAGTAGTGAACAGGGATCCTACGAGCAGTACTTC; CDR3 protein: CASSEQGSYEQYF
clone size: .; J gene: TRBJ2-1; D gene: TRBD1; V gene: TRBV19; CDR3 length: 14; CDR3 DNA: TGTGCCAGTAGTTTTGGTGGGACAGGGCATGAGCAGTTCTTC; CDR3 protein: CASSFGGTGHEQFF
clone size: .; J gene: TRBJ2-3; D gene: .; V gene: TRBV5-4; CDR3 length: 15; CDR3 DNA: TGTGCCAGCAGCTTGTGGGCCCACGTCCAAGATACGCAGTATTTT; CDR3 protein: CASSLWAHVQDTQYF